Described below is a single T cell receptor (beta chain) sequence and its context. Its recognized antigen is unknown. Per-base quality was not reported, and no clone a single base away is much larger than it. TCRbeta CDR3 regions were amplified from genomic DNA using the immunoSEQ Assay, a bias-controlled multiplex PCR. Concerning the study's data processing: The number of nucleated cells in each sample was estimated by amplification of reference gene primers within the assay. To quantify the absolute abundance of each unique TCRbeta CDR3 rearrangement, sequence reads were collapsed and filtered. For each sample, productive Simpson clonality was calculated as the square root of Simpson's diversity index across productive rearrangements. TCRdb limited this immuneACCESS table to in-frame rearrangements with V and J called. A share of clones is missing; checked studies link under half to unresolved V genes, and the rest is unexplained. V and J calls and clone size are given by that table; D and trimming were obtained from the DNA. The sample has 150,000 to 200,000 clones on record, 70% to 90% of them singletons. 6% of the sample comes from the top ten.

This entry comes from a study of blood T cell repertoires in COVID-19 (dated by TCRdb to about 2020). In the study overall: Samples covering the acute and convalescent phases of COVID-19 were provided by collaborators in the United States, Italy and Spain. The sample metadata nearly always contained a de-identified subject ID, COVID-19 status, age in years and sex. Where available, HLA class I and class II types were obtained from metadata supplied by the sample provider rather than from assay-based typing. Samples were obtained from the ongoing ImmuneRACE study (first 160 participants) and from about 1,300 subjects provided by 6 global collaborators. The material from the prospective study consisted of cDNA or gDNA derived from T cells, B-cell-depleted T cells, or PBMCs. Deeply sampled blood TCRbeta repertoires from subjects exposed to, actively infected with, or recovered from COVID-19 were included in the dataset. The repertoires were made available in a free public database intended to serve as a resource for research on the immune response to SARS-CoV-2. General conclusions and limits of the study: The quantity of clinical and demographic metadata differed by source and by participant and was supplied without curation.

In the prospective study, participants were 18 to 89 years old, resided in about two dozen geographic areas of the United States, and were enrolled through a virtual design. Cohort assignment in the prospective study relied on participant-reported clinical history from a screening survey and a study questionnaire. Recovered participants in ImmuneRACE Cohort 3 were defined as having two consecutive negative NP/OP PCR tests, clearance from a healthcare professional, or resolution of symptoms. In the prospective study, whole blood, serum and a nasopharyngeal or oropharyngeal swab were collected from each participant by mobile phlebotomists. Participants in the prospective study had the option to provide additional blood draws and questionnaires over an approximately 2-month period. Prospective study blood samples were shipped either frozen or at room temperature before DNA extraction. This receptor was taken from a man aged 35-49 years who had recovered from COVID-19. Sample: PBMCs or T cells enriched from blood (not recorded which).

The sequenced DNA: TGTGCCAGCAGTTTGGTGGCAGGGTTTCAGCCCCAGCATTTT. Its translation reads: CASSLVAGFQPQHF. The V gene is TRBV6-5 and the J gene is TRBJ1-5; a tentative D match to TRBD1 spans 5 bases. For CDR1 and CDR2, the germline V gene lists MNHEY and SVGAGI. From the cysteine up to the phenylalanine, the CDR3 has a length of 14 residues. Left in the record is the CDR3 DNA by itself, 42 bases read in frame from the first base. Trimming takes 4 bases from V and 6 bases from J, and the germline ends sit 13 bases apart.